This T cell receptor (beta chain) stems from a study of blood T cell repertoires in COVID-19 (dated by TCRdb to the early 2020s). Some background on the complete study: Samples from collaborators originated in the United States, Italy and Spain and spanned both the acute and convalescent phases of COVID-19. The prospective study material was composed of cDNA or gDNA derived from T cells, B-cell-depleted T cells, or PBMCs. The dataset comprised deeply sampled blood TCRbeta repertoires from subjects exposed to, actively infected with, or recovered from COVID-19. The repertoires were released in a freely available public database meant as a resource for research on the immune response to SARS-CoV-2. The samples were drawn from two sources: the first 160 participants of the ongoing ImmuneRACE study, and 1,000 to 1,500 subjects contributed by 6 global collaborators. Sample metadata almost always included a de-identified subject ID, COVID-19 status, age in years and sex. Where HLA class I and class II types were available, the types were taken from metadata supplied by the sample provider, not from assay-based typing.

V is pared back by 1 base and J by 2 bases, with 9 bases lying between the germline termini. From a lookup of the germline V gene, CDR1 and CDR2 are SGHRS and YFSETQ. Spanning cysteine to phenylalanine, the CDR3 consists of 14 amino acids. The entry retains the CDR3 DNA only, 42 bases that are in frame from base 1. TCRbeta CDR3 regions were amplified from genomic DNA by means of the immunoSEQ Assay, a bias-controlled multiplex PCR. The original pipeline was this. The number of nucleated cells in each sample was estimated by amplification of reference gene primers within the assay. Sequence reads were collapsed and filtered to measure the absolute abundance of every unique TCRbeta CDR3 rearrangement. For each sample, productive Simpson clonality was calculated as the square root of Simpson's diversity index over productive rearrangements. Imported from immuneACCESS, the table was reduced by TCRdb to in-frame sequences with V and J called. These copies leave out some clones; in studies compared against another copy, an unresolved V gene accounts for under half, and the cause of the remainder is not known. V and J calls and clone size are copied from that table; D and trimming were computed from the DNA. Within this sample are roughly 340,000 clones, with 85% to 90% of them counted one time only. The top ten hold about 7% of the sample.

One collaborating source in Seattle enrolled patients during active infection and followed them longitudinally through the course of disease. Whole blood was collected in K2EDTA tubes by collaborating institutions according to the institutions' own protocols. For TCRbeta analysis, collaborators shipped samples as frozen whole blood, isolated PBMCs, or DNA extracted from either of those sample types. The paper as a whole reports these results and caveats: Clinical and demographic metadata were provided uncurated, with the amount varying by source and participant.

Points on this clone: Its antigen is still unknown. The record has no base qualities; no much larger clone is one base away.

The sequence joins TRBV5-1 to TRBJ1-1, with the D gene uncertain. The sequence came from a woman in her 70s with COVID-19, enrolled during active disease. The sample taken for sequencing was peripheral blood. The CDR3 sequence is CASSLMGENTEAFF. The DNA reads TGCGCCAGCAGCTTGATGGGAGAAAACACTGAAGCTTTCTTT.